A selection of T cell receptor beta chains follows, all from one sample in a study of shared clonotypes between healthy human individuals. Assay: immunoSEQ multiplex PCR; the TCRdb copy retains only in-frame clones and omits some. The repertoire holds some 1,100,000 clones, with around 78% as singletons. The sequenced sample consisted of memory CD4+ T cells from PBMCs. Receptors originate from a man younger than 30 in good health. Some clones in this sample may be carry-over from other donors' samples. Each CDR3 is given with its conserved first and last residue.

j_gene: TRBJ2-7; v_gene: TRBV19; CDR3aa: CASSITGGKGEQYF
j_gene: TRBJ1-1; v_gene: TRBV18; CDR3aa: CASSPTGLNTEAFF
j_gene: TRBJ2-2; v_gene: TRBV19; CDR3aa: CASNLRLLAGELFF
j_gene: TRBJ2-2; v_gene: TRBV7-7; CDR3aa: CASSPRDRNTGELFF
j_gene: TRBJ1-1; v_gene: TRBV5-1; CDR3aa: CASSLGQTEAFF
j_gene: TRBJ2-5; v_gene: TRBV7-2; CDR3aa: CASSLGGRRSQYF
j_gene: TRBJ2-7; v_gene: TRBV7-3; CDR3aa: CASSPQGGAYEQYF
j_gene: TRBJ2-7; v_gene: TRBV27; CDR3aa: CASSIGDRKRFSSYEQYF
j_gene: TRBJ1-2; v_gene: TRBV2; CDR3aa: CASSEIRTGYPYTF
j_gene: TRBJ2-3; v_gene: TRBV6-1; CDR3aa: CASRGGSPTQYF
j_gene: TRBJ1-5; v_gene: TRBV6-1; CDR3aa: CASSVSTGAQPQHF
j_gene: TRBJ2-7; v_gene: TRBV27; CDR3aa: CASRQGLAGTYEQYF
j_gene: TRBJ2-7; v_gene: TRBV14; CDR3aa: CASSQAPGLAGSRSYEQYF
j_gene: TRBJ2-3; v_gene: TRBV29-1; CDR3aa: CSVEPTADTQYF
j_gene: TRBJ2-1; v_gene: TRBV11-2; CDR3aa: CASRPLVGGRALVDEQFF
j_gene: TRBJ2-7; v_gene: TRBV29-1; CDR3aa: CSTTSGRGSSYEQYF
j_gene: TRBJ1-2; v_gene: TRBV19; CDR3aa: CASSIGTEPNYGYTF
j_gene: TRBJ1-2; v_gene: TRBV4-3; CDR3aa: CASSQDPRRVEGYTF
j_gene: TRBJ2-3; v_gene: TRBV5-4; CDR3aa: CASSLGLTSGSGDTQYF
j_gene: TRBJ1-2; v_gene: TRBV5-6; CDR3aa: CASSLRQGDGYTF
j_gene: TRBJ2-5; v_gene: TRBV30; CDR3aa: CAWSVASGNARYF
j_gene: TRBJ1-2; v_gene: TRBV28; CDR3aa: CASSFGSTNYGYTF
j_gene: TRBJ2-3; v_gene: TRBV29-1; CDR3aa: CSVQPSTGSTDTQYF
j_gene: TRBJ2-7; v_gene: TRBV6-5; CDR3aa: CASSSPGSYEQYF
j_gene: TRBJ2-6; v_gene: TRBV7-8; CDR3aa: CASSLGRGRSGANVLTF
j_gene: TRBJ2-7; v_gene: TRBV27; CDR3aa: CASRHTGTVEQYF
j_gene: TRBJ2-3; v_gene: TRBV6-5; CDR3aa: CATKLAGGPTDTQYF
j_gene: TRBJ2-1; v_gene: TRBV2; CDR3aa: CASSDPSGYNEQFF
j_gene: TRBJ2-7; v_gene: TRBV5-4; CDR3aa: CASTLWGAGEQYF
j_gene: TRBJ2-7; v_gene: TRBV6-5; CDR3aa: CASSPGHPNPYEQYF
j_gene: TRBJ2-2; v_gene: TRBV2; CDR3aa: CASSTSGRGAGELFF
j_gene: TRBJ2-3; v_gene: TRBV7-2; CDR3aa: CASSYSSGRITDTQYF
j_gene: TRBJ1-2; v_gene: TRBV7-8; CDR3aa: CASSPFGVFDGYTF
j_gene: TRBJ2-7; v_gene: TRBV25-1; CDR3aa: CASSEGGGYEQYF
j_gene: TRBJ2-2; v_gene: TRBV4-1; CDR3aa: CASSQEGLAGEELFF
j_gene: TRBJ2-1; v_gene: TRBV5-6; CDR3aa: CASSRGVLRVNEQFF
j_gene: TRBJ1-1; v_gene: TRBV7-9; CDR3aa: CASSPGTGRTEAFF
j_gene: TRBJ2-2; v_gene: TRBV5-5; CDR3aa: CASSGRENTGELFF
j_gene: TRBJ2-7; v_gene: TRBV6-4; CDR3aa: CASSAPPNSAYEQYF
j_gene: TRBJ2-7; v_gene: TRBV5-1; CDR3aa: CASSLLQGAHQGEQYF
j_gene: TRBJ2-3; v_gene: TRBV25-1; CDR3aa: CASSVEADSTDTQYF
j_gene: TRBJ2-7; v_gene: TRBV27; CDR3aa: CASSPRGQRNYEQYF
j_gene: TRBJ1-5; v_gene: TRBV25-1; CDR3aa: CATSAGGEGLSQPQHF
j_gene: TRBJ1-1; v_gene: TRBV30; CDR3aa: CAWSPRALRTEAFF
j_gene: TRBJ1-1; v_gene: TRBV11-2; CDR3aa: CASSLAGTGHTEAFF
j_gene: TRBJ2-7; v_gene: TRBV7-8; CDR3aa: CASSLAQGPFYEQYF
j_gene: TRBJ2-3; v_gene: TRBV5-1; CDR3aa: CASRRTASTDTQYF
j_gene: TRBJ2-2; v_gene: TRBV5-4; CDR3aa: CASSPGGSTGELFF
j_gene: TRBJ2-4; v_gene: TRBV7-6; CDR3aa: CASSLAGGQGNIQYF
j_gene: TRBJ2-2; v_gene: TRBV6-5; CDR3aa: CASSYRWTGRGGELFF
j_gene: TRBJ1-1; v_gene: TRBV30; CDR3aa: CAWRGTGADEAFF
j_gene: TRBJ1-4; v_gene: TRBV6-1; CDR3aa: CASSDPGQGYGKLFF